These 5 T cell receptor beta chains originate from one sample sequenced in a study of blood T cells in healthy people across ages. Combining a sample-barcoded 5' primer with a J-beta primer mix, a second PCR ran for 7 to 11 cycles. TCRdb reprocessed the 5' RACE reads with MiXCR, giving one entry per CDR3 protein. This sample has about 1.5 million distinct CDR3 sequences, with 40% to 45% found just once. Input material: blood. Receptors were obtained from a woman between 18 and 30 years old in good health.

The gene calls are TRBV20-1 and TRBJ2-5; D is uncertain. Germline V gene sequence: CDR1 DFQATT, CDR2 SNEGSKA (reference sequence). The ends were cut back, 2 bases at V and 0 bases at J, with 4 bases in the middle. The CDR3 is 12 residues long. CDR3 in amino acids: CSARNYQETQYF. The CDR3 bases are TGCAGTGCTAGAAACTACCAAGAGACCCAGTACTTC.

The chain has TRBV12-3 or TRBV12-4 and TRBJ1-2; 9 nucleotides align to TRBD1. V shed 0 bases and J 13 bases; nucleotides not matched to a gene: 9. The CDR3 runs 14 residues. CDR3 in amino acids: CASSLARGQGPFTF. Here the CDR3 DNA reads TGTGCCAGCAGTTTAGCAAGGGGACAGGGCCCCTTCACCTTC.

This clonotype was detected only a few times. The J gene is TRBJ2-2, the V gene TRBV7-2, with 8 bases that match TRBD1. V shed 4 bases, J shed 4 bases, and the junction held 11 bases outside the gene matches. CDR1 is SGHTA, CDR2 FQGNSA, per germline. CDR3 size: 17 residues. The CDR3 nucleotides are TGTGCCAGCAGCTCCAGCTCAGGGGGCGGAATCACCGGGGAGCTGTTTTTT. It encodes CASSSSSGGGITGELFF.

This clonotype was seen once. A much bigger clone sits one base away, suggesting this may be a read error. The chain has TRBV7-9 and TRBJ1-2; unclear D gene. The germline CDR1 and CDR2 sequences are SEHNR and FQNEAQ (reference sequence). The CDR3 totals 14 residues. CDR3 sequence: CASSATTGRDGCTF. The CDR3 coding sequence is TGTGCCAGCAGCGCAACTACCGGACGGGATGGCTGCACCTTC.

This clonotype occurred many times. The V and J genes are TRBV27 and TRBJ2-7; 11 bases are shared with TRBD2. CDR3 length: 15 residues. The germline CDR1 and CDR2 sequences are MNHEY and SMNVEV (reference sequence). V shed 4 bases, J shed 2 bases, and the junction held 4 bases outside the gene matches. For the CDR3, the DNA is TGTGCCAGCAGTTCCCCGACTAGCGGGACCTACGAGCAGTACTTC. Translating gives CASSSPTSGTYEQYF.